This T cell receptor beta chain came from a study of OX40 agonist ivuxolimab in advanced cancers. The overall study: Patients assigned to dose escalation were diagnosed with hepatocellular carcinoma, melanoma, renal cell or head and neck cancer.

In the case of this clone: What it binds is unknown.

Some clones are missing from TCRdb's copy, which holds only in-frame ones; the method was immunoSEQ multiplex PCR. The data show approximately 81,000 clones, 81% seen once. Study observations and caveats: Partial responders at 0.1-3.0 mg/kg showed near-lowest clonal expansion. Not determined was the antigen specificity of the expanded peripheral T cells.

The starting material was CD4+ or CD8+ T cells sorted from blood, obtained in a trial of the OX40 agonist ivuxolimab. This TCR came from an adult with an advanced solid tumor such as melanoma, head and neck, liver or kidney cancer.

The CDR3 DNA follows: TGTGCCAGCAGCTTAGCCCCCCAGTCCGGGTCGGGAAACACCATATATTTT. This translates into CASSLAPQSGSGNTIYF. The rearrangement links TRBV7-9 to TRBJ1-3; no clear D. CDR3 length equals 17 residues. V shed 0 bases and J shed 4 bases, with 16 bases lying between them. Germline CDR1 is SEHNR and CDR2 is FQNEAQ (reference sequence). Full variable domain (missing parts from reference TRBV7-9 and TRBJ1-3): DTGVSQNPRHKITKRGQNVTFRCDPISEHNRLYWYRQTLGQGPEFLTYFQNEAQLEKSRLLSDRFSAERPKGSFSTLEIQRTEQGDSAMYLCASSLAPQSGSGNTIYFGEGSWLTVV.